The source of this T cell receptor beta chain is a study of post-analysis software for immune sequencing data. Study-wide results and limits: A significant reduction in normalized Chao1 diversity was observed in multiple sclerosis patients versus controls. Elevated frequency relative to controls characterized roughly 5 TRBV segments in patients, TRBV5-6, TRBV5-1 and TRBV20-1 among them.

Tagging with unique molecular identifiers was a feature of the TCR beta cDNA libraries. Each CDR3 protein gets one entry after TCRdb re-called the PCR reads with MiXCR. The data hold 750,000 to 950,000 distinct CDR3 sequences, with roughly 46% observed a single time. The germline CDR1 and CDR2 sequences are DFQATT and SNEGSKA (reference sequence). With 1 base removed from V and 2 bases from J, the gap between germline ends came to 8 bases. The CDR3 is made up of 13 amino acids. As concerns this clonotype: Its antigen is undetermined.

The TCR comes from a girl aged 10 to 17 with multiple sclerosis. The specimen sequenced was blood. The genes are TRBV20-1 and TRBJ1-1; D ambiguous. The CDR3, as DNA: TGCAGTGCTAGAGTAACGGCAAACACTGAAGCTTTCTTT. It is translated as CSARVTANTEAFF.